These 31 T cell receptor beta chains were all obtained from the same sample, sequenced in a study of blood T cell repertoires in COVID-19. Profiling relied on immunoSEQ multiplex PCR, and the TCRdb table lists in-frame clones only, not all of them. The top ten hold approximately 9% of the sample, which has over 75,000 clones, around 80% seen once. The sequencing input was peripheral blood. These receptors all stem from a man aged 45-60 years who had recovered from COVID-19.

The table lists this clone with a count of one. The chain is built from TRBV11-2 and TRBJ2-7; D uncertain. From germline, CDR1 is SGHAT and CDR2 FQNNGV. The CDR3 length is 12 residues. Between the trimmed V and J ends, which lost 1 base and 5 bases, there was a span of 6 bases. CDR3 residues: CASSLATNEQYF. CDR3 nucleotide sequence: TGTGCCAGCAGCTTAGCAACTAACGAGCAGTACTTC.

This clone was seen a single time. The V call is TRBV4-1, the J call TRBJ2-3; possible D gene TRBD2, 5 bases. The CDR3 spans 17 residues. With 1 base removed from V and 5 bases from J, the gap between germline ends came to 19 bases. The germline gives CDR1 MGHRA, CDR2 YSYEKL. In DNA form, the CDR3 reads TGCGCCAGCAGCCAAGGGGGAACTAGTTCAATTCAAGATACGCAGTATTTT. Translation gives CASSQGGTSSIQDTQYF.

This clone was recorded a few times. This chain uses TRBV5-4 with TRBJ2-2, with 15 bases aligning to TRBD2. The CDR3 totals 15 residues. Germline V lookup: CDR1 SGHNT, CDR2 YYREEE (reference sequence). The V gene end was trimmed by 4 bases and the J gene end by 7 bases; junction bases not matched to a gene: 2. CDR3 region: CASSEGLAGGGELFF. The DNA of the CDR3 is TGTGCCAGCAGCGAGGGACTAGCGGGAGGCGGGGAGCTGTTTTTT.

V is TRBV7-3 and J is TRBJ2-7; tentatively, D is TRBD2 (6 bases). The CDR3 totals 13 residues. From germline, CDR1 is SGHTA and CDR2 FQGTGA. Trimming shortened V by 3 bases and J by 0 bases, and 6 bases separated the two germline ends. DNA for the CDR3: TGTGCCAGCAGCTTCGGGAGCTCCTACGAGCAGTACTTC. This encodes CASSFGSSYEQYF.

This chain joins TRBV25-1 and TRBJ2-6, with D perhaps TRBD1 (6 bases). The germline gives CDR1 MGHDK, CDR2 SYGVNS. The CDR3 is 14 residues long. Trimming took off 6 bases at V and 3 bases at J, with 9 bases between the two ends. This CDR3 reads CASSRGFGANVLTF. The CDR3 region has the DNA TGTGCCAGCAGCAGGGGTTTTGGGGCCAACGTCCTGACTTTC.

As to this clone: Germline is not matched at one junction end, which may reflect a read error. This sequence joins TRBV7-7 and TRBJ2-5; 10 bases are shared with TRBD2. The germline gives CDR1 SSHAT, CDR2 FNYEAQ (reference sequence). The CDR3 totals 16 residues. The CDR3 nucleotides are TGTGCTAGCAGCTTAGCGTTAGCGGGGGGCCAAGAGACCCAGTACTTC. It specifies CASSLALAGGQETQYF.

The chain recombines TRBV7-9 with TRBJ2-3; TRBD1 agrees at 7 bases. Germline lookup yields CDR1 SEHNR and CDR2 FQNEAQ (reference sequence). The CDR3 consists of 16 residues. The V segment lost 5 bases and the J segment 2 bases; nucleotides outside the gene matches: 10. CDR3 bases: TGTGCCAGCAGCAAAACACAGGGGATACACACAGATACGCAGTATTTT. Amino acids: CASSKTQGIHTDTQYF.

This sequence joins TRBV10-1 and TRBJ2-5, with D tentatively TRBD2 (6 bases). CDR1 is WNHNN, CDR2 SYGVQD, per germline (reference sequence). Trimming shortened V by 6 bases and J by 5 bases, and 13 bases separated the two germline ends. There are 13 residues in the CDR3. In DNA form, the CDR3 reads TGCGCCAGCAGCGGAGGGGAAATGGAGACCCAGTACTTC. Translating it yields CASSGGEMETQYF.

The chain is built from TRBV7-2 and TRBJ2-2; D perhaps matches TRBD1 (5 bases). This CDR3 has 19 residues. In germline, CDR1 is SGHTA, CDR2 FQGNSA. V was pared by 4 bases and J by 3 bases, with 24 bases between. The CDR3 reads CASSSVLGQMNYHTGELFF. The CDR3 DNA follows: TGTGCCAGCAGCTCTGTCCTTGGACAAATGAATTACCACACCGGGGAGCTGTTTTTT.

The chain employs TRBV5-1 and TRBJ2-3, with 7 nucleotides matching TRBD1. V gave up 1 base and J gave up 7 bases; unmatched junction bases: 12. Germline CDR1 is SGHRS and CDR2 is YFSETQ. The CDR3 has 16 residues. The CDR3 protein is CASSLNPTGSRNTQYF. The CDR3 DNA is TGCGCCAGCAGCTTGAATCCGACAGGGTCGAGGAATACGCAGTATTTT.

CDR3 in amino acids: CASSGRLAGATDEQFF. CDR3 in DNA: TGTGCCAGCAGTGGCAGACTAGCGGGAGCCACTGATGAGCAGTTCTTC. J is TRBJ2-1 and V is TRBV27; 12 nucleotides match TRBD2. The germline CDR1 and CDR2 sequences are MNHEY and SMNVEV (reference sequence). The CDR3 has 16 amino acids. The V gene end was trimmed by 5 bases and the J gene end by 8 bases; junction bases not matched to a gene: 10.

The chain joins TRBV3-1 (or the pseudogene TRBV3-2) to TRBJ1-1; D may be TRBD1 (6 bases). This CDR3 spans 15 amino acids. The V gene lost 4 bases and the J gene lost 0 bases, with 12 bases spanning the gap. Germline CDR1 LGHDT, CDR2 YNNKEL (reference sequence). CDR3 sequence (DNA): TGTGCCAGCAGCCTAGGACAGAAGATGAACACTGAAGCTTTCTTT. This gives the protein CASSLGQKMNTEAFF.

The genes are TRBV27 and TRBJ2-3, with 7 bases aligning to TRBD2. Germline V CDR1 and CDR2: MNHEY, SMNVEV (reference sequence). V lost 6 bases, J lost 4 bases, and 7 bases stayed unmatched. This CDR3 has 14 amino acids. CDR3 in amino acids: CASRGLGGADTQYF. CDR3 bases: TGTGCCAGCAGAGGACTAGGAGGGGCAGATACGCAGTATTTT.

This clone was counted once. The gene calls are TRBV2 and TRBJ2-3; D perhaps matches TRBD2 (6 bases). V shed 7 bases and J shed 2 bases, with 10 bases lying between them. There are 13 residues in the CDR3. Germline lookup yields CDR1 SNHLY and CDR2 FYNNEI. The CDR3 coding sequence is TGTGCCAGCAACCCGGGGGACACAGATACGCAGTATTTT. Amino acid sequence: CASNPGDTDTQYF.

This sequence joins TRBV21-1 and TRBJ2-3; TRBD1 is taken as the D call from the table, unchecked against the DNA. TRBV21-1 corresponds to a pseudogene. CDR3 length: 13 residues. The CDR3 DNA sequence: TGTGCCAGCAGCAAGGGACAGGAGAAGGCGCAGTATTTT. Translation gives CASSKGQEKAQYF.

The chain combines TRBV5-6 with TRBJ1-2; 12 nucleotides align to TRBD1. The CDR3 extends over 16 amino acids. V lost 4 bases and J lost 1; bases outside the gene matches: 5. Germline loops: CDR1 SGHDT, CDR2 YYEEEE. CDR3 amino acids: CASSGGTGGFNYGYTF. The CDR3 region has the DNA TGTGCCAGCAGCGGCGGGACAGGGGGCTTTAACTATGGCTACACCTTC.

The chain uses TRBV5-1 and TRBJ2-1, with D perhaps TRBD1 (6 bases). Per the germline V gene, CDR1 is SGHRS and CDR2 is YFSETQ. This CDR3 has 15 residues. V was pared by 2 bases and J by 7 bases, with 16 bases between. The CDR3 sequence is CASSFKLGTLNEQFF. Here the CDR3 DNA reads TGCGCCAGCAGCTTCAAGCTAGGGACACTTAATGAGCAGTTCTTC.

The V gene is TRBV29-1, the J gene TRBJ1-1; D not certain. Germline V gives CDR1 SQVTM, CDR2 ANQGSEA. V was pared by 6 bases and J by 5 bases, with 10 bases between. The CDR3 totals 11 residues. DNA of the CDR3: TGCAGCGTGCCACTCGGGACTGAAGCTTTCTTT. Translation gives CSVPLGTEAFF.

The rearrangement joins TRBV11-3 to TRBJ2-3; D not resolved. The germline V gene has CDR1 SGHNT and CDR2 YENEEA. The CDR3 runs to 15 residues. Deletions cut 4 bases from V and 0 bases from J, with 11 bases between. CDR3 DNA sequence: TGTGCCAGCAGCTCCGGTTCGTCTAGCACAGATACGCAGTATTTT. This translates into CASSSGSSSTDTQYF.

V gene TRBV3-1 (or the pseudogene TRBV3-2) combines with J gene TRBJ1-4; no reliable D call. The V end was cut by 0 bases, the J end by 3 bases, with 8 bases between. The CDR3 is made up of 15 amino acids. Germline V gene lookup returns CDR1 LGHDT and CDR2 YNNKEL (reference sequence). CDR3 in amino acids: CASSQDVSANEKLFF. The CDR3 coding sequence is TGTGCCAGCAGCCAAGATGTGAGTGCTAATGAAAAACTGTTTTTT.

The CDR3 reads CASIGQGGGNQPQHF. For the CDR3, the DNA is TGTGCCAGTATAGGACAGGGAGGCGGCAATCAGCCCCAGCATTTT. This chain links TRBV19 with TRBJ1-5; 8 bases are shared with TRBD1. The CDR3 contains 15 residues. Trimming cost V 7 bases and J 2 bases; bases outside gene matches: 7. Per germline, CDR1 LNHDA and CDR2 SQIVND (reference sequence). The complete variable domain, with remaining parts taken from reference TRBV19 and TRBJ1-5, reads DGGITQSPKYLFRKEGQNVTLSCEQNLNHDAMYWYRQDPGQGLRLIYYSQIVNDFQKGDIAEGYSVSREKKESFPLTVTSAQKNPTAFYLCASIGQGGGNQPQHFGDGTRLSIL.

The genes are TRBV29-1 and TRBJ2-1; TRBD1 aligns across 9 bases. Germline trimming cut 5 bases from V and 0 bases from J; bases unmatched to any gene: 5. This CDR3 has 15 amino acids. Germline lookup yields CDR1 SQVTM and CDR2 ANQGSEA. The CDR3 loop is CSVKQGASSYNEQFF. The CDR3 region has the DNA TGCAGCGTTAAACAGGGGGCAAGCTCCTACAATGAGCAGTTCTTC.

The CDR3, as DNA: TGTGCCAGCAGCCCCGGGGGCTACGAGCAGTACTTC. As protein: CASSPGGYEQYF. The chain is built from TRBV3-1 (or the pseudogene TRBV3-2) and TRBJ2-7, with TRBD2 as a possible D gene (6 bases). V shed 4 bases and J shed 3 bases, with 7 bases lying between them. This CDR3 is built from 12 residues. CDR1 and CDR2 (germline): LGHDT, YNNKEL (reference sequence).

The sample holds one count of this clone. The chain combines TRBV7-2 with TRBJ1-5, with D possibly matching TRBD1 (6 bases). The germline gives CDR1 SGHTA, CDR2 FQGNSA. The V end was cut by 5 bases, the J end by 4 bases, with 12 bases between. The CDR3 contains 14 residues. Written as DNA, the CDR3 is TGTGCCAGCAGCCAGGGGACCGCTAATCAGCCCCAGCATTTT. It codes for CASSQGTANQPQHF.

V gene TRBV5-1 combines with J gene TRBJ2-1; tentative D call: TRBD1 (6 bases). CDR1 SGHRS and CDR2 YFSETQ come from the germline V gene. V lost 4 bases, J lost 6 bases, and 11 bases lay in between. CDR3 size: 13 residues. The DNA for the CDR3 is TGCGCCAGCAGCCCGGTGGGGGCCAATGAGCAGTTCTTC. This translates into CASSPVGANEQFF. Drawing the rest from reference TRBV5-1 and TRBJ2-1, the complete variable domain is KAGVTQTPRYLIKTRGQQVTLSCSPISGHRSVSWYQQTPGQGLQFLFEYFSETQRNKGNFPGRFSGRQFSNSRSEMNVSTLELGDSALYLCASSPVGANEQFFGPGTRLTVL.

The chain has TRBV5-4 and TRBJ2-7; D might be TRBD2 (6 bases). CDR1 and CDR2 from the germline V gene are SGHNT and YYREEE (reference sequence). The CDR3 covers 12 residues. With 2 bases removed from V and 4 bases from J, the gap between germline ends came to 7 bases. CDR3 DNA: TGTGCCAGCAGCTTCGGGGGTTACGAGCAGTACTTC. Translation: CASSFGGYEQYF.

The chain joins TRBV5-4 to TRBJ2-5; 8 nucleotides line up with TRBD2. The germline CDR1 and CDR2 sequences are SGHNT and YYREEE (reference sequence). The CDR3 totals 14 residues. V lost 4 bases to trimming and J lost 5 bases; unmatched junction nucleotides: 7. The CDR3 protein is CASSPSPGGETQYF. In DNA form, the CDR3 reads TGTGCCAGCAGCCCCTCGCCGGGGGGGGAGACCCAGTACTTC.

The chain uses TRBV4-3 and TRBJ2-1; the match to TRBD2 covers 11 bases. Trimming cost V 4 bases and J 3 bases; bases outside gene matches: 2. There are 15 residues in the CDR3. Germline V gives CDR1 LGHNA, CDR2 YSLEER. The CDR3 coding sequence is TGCGCCAGCAGCCGAGGGACTAGCGGCTACAATGAGCAGTTCTTC. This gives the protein CASSRGTSGYNEQFF.

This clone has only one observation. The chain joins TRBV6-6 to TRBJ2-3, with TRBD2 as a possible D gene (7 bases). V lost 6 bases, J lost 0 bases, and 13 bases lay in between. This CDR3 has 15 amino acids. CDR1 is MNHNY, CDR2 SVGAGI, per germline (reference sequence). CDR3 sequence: CASRKGGASTDTQYF. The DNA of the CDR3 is TGTGCCAGCAGAAAGGGGGGGGCGAGCACAGATACGCAGTATTTT.

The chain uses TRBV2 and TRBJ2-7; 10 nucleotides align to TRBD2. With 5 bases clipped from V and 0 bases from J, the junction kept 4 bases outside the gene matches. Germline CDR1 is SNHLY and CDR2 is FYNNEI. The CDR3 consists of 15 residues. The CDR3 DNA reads TGTGCCAGCAGTTATCAGCGGGGGGGCTCCTACGAGCAGTACTTC. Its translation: CASSYQRGGSYEQYF.

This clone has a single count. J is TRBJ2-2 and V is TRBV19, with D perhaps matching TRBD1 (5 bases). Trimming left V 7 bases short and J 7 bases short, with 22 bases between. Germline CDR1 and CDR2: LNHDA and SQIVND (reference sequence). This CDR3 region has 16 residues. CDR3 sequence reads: CASNPKGSRVSGELFF. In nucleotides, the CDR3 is TGTGCCAGTAACCCGAAGGGAAGCAGGGTTAGCGGGGAGCTGTTTTTT.